The 13 T cell receptor beta chains presented below share a single source sample, sequenced in a study of blood T cell repertoires in COVID-19 (dated by TCRdb to 2020 to 2021). Library construction relied on the immunoSEQ multiplex PCR assay. TCRdb holds this immuneACCESS table with in-frame rearrangements only. Some clones are missing; in checked studies, unresolved V genes explain under half, and the rest has no known cause. The sample table lists roughly 130,000 clones, roughly 90% of them with a count of one. The ten largest clones add up to 3% to 4% of the sample. Sample: peripheral blood. The receptors here all came from a man aged 50 to 60 with active COVID-19.

The CDR3 sequence is CAISESGGTGNTIYF. As DNA, the CDR3 is TGTGCCATCAGTGAGTCAGGAGGGACTGGAAACACCATATATTTT. V gene TRBV10-3 combines with J gene TRBJ1-3, with no clear D. V was clipped by 0 bases and J by 2 bases, with 8 bases between them. CDR1 and CDR2 (germline): ENHRY, SYGVKD. The CDR3 runs 15 residues.

V and J are TRBV19 and TRBJ2-1; D remains unclear. Germline V gene lookup returns CDR1 LNHDA and CDR2 SQIVND (reference sequence). This CDR3 has 11 amino acids. V was trimmed by 6 bases and J by 3 bases, leaving 3 bases between them. The CDR3 region has the DNA TGTGCCAGTAGCCTCTACAATGAGCAGTTCTTC. It translates to CASSLYNEQFF.

This chain connects TRBV6-1 to TRBJ1-2, with D hard to call. V was shortened by 2 bases and J by 1 base, with 5 bases between the two germline ends. The germline gives CDR1 MNHNS, CDR2 SASEGT. CDR3 length: 13 amino acids. The DNA for the CDR3 is TGTGCCAGCAGTGAACTTTTTAACTATGGCTACACCTTC. It translates to CASSELFNYGYTF.

The V and J genes are TRBV7-3 and TRBJ2-3, with TRBD2 matching 8 bases. This CDR3 is built from 16 residues. The V gene end was trimmed by 5 bases and the J gene end by 1 base; junction bases not matched to a gene: 8. The germline gives CDR1 SGHTA, CDR2 FQGTGA. CDR3 protein: CASSPSLGLGTDTQYF. In DNA, the CDR3 is TGTGCCAGCAGCCCGAGTCTGGGACTAGGCACAGATACGCAGTATTTT.

CDR3 in DNA: TGTGCCAGCAGGGTGGGACAGGGGGACGCTGAAGCTTTCTTT. Translation gives CASRVGQGDAEAFF. This chain joins TRBV6-5 and TRBJ1-1, with TRBD1 matching 11 bases. CDR1 is MNHEY and CDR2 is SVGAGI in the germline V gene. Trimming at V came to 6 bases and at J to 6 bases, leaving 6 bases not matched to a gene. This CDR3 comprises 14 residues.

V gene TRBV10-3 combines with J gene TRBJ2-7, with TRBD1 identical over 7 bases. The V segment lost 3 bases and the J segment 1 base; nucleotides outside the gene matches: 3. There are 14 residues in the CDR3. CDR1 and CDR2 from the germline V gene are ENHRY and SYGVKD. CDR3 coding DNA: TGTGCCATCAGTGAACGACAGGGTTCCTACGAGCAGTACGTC. It codes for CAISERQGSYEQYV.

This sequence joins TRBV10-1 and TRBJ2-1, with D possibly being TRBD1 (5 bases). This CDR3 spans 14 amino acids. V was shortened by 4 bases and J by 5 bases, with 12 bases between the two germline ends. Germline V gene lookup returns CDR1 WNHNN and CDR2 SYGVQD (reference sequence). This CDR3 is CASSGASRDNEQFF. CDR3 DNA sequence: TGCGCCAGCAGTGGGGCGTCCAGGGACAATGAGCAGTTCTTC.

The J gene is TRBJ1-1, the V gene TRBV7-2; 7 nucleotides align to TRBD1. V lost 5 bases and J lost 0; bases outside the gene matches: 12. The CDR3 length is 17 residues. Germline V gives CDR1 SGHTA, CDR2 FQGNSA. CDR3: CASSVPSGTDMNTEAFF. CDR3 DNA: TGTGCCAGCAGCGTTCCGTCCGGGACAGACATGAACACTGAAGCTTTCTTT.

V and J are TRBV10-2 and TRBJ2-2; TRBD2 matches 11 bases. Trimming cost V 6 bases and J 1 base; bases outside gene matches: 4. CDR3 size: 16 residues. Germline CDR1 and CDR2: WSHSY and SAAADI. This CDR3 is CASSDTSGGNTGELFF. CDR3 DNA sequence: TGCGCCAGCAGCGATACTAGCGGGGGGAACACCGGGGAGCTGTTTTTT.

The chain carries TRBV29-1 and TRBJ2-1; no definite D call. The CDR3 is made up of 11 amino acids. The V and J ends lost 2 bases and 14 bases respectively, with 13 bases between them. CDR1 and CDR2 (germline): SQVTM, ANQGSEA. Written as DNA, the CDR3 is TGCAGCGTTGAATATTCGGTCCTCAAGTTCTTC. Its protein is CSVEYSVLKFF.

V and J are TRBV5-4 and TRBJ1-1; a possible D gene is TRBD1 (6 bases). CDR1 SGHNT and CDR2 YYREEE come from the germline V gene (reference sequence). The ends were cut back, 0 bases at V and 3 bases at J, with 9 bases in the middle. The CDR3 is 14 residues long. The CDR3 DNA follows: TGTGCCAGCAGCTTGGATAAGGGGGACACTGAAGCTTTCTTT. This encodes CASSLDKGDTEAFF. Full variable domain (remainder filled in from reference TRBV5-4 and TRBJ1-1): ETGVTQSPTHLIKTRGQQVTLRCSSQSGHNTVSWYQQALGQGPQFIFQYYREEENGRGNFPPRFSGLQFPNYSSELNVNALELDDSALYLCASSLDKGDTEAFFGQGTRLTVV.

The chain combines TRBV5-4 with TRBJ1-1, with a tentative D call TRBD1 (6 bases). CDR1 SGHNT and CDR2 YYREEE come from the germline V gene (reference sequence). V lost 2 bases to trimming and J lost 0 bases, with 11 bases between them. The CDR3 is 15 residues long. CDR3 bases: TGTGCCAGCAGCTTTGTGGGGGGGCTGAACACTGAAGCTTTCTTT. Translated, it gives CASSFVGGLNTEAFF.

The chain uses TRBV5-1 and TRBJ1-2; D gene ambiguous. From germline, CDR1 is SGHRS and CDR2 YFSETQ. Trimming shortened V by 6 bases and J by 4 bases, and 16 bases separated the two germline ends. The CDR3 has 14 amino acids. CDR3 sequence (DNA): TGCGCCAGCACAGGACTTTCCGACGGCTATGGCTACACCTTC. Protein product: CASTGLSDGYGYTF.